This T cell receptor beta chain was obtained from a study of T cells generated in artificial thymic organoids (dated by TCRdb to the late 2010s). With respect to the entire study: The TCR alpha and beta CDR3 repertoires of CD8 single positive T cells derived from in vitro artificial thymic organoids were compared with those of thymic and peripheral blood naive CD8 T cells. The repertoire sequencing data shown were described as representative of three independent experiments.

What the work shows at the level of the full study, not this receptor alone: CD8 single positive T cells derived from organoids showed physiological TCR clonotype diversity comparable to the diversity seen in thymic and blood naive CD8 T cells. No skewed Valpha or Vbeta usage appeared in organoid-derived T cells, arguing against dominance of unconventional lineages or clonal expansions.

Separate semi-nested PCR amplifications were run for the TCRalpha and TCRbeta libraries, using Advantage 2 and reverse primers located in the TRAC or TRBC constant regions. The amount of total RNA used for first-strand cDNA synthesis ranged from roughly 3.5 to 550 ng. TCR cDNA libraries were generated by 5'-RACE using the SMARTer PCR cDNA Synthesis kit, with a poly-dT primer for first-strand synthesis. Each semi-nested reverse primer in the constant region carried a 5-nucleotide sample-specific barcode, and the resulting products were cleaned up with the Zymo DNA Clean and Concentrator-5 kit. Up to ten barcoded samples were pooled, ligated to Illumina adaptors and sequenced as 2 x 150 bp paired-end reads on an Illumina MiSeq. As for the original processing: Demultiplexed reads were aligned with BLAT to a custom library of all human TRAV, TRAJ, TRBV, TRBD and TRBJ combinations from IMGT. The best BLAT hits were picked using pslCDnaFilter (-maxAligns=1, -ignoreIntrons), and custom Perl scripts were used to calculate clonotype frequencies. Clones were called with MiXCR by TCRdb after fastp trimmed the public reads at Q25, and only in-frame beta chains were retained. A single entry per CDR3 protein holds the most common genes and DNA from its merged rows. The V and J calls here are based on TCRdb, not the publication. Within this sample are 8,200 or so distinct CDR3 sequences, with roughly a quarter of them counted one time only. The ten biggest clones cover 3.2% of the sample.

Worth noting for this clonotype: Its specific antigen is unknown. This may be a read error, as it is one base from a much larger clone.

Artificial thymic organoids were generated by aggregating human HSPCs with MS5 murine stromal cells transduced with human DLL1, and the organoids were cultured at an air-liquid interface. Hematopoietic stem and progenitor cells that were CD34+CD3-, FACS-purified and depleted of residual T cells served as the seed cells for the organoids. Serum-free RB27 medium, consisting of RPMI 1640 supplemented with B27, FLT3L, IL-7 and ascorbic acid, was used for organoid culture. Organoid and thymic CD3+TCRalphabeta+CD8 single positive T cells were FACS sorted before RNA extraction. For each sample, total RNA was purified from 40,000 to 200,000 sorted cells using the RNeasy Micro kit, and RNA quality was checked on an Agilent RNA 6000 Nano chip. From the germline V gene (reference sequence), CDR1 is SEHNR and CDR2 is FQNEAQ. The CDR3 goes from the cysteine to the phenylalanine over 13 residues. Solely the CDR3 DNA is kept, with 39 bases framed from the first base.

The TCR comes from a human donor who gave cord blood stem cells for thymic organoid culture, a cardiac surgery patient who gave postnatal thymus, or a blood donor (not recorded which). Sequencing input: naive CD8+ T cells grown in artificial thymic organoids from cord blood stem and progenitor cells. The sample's cell subset or site label is to be understood as: CD3+TCRalphabeta+CD8SP T cells; for blood, CD45RO-CCR7+ naive CD8+ T cells. This chain is built from TRBV7-9 and TRBJ2-7; the D gene is possibly TRBD1, with 5 bases matching. The base sequence is TGTGCCTGCAGCTTATGGGCAGGGTACGAGCAGTACTTC. This yields the protein CACSLWAGYEQYF.